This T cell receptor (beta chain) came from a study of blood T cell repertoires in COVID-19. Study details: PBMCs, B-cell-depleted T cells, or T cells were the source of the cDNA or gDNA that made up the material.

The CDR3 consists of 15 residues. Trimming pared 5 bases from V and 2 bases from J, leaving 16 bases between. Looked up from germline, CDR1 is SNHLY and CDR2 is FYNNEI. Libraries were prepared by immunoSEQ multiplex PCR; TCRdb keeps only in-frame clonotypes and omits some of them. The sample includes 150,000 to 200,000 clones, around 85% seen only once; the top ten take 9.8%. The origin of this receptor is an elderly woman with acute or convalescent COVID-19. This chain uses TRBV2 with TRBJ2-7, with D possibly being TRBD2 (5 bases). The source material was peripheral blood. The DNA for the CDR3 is TGTGCCAGCAGTCCGCTAGCCCCTTTAACCTACGAGCAGTACTTC. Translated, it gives CASSPLAPLTYEQYF.